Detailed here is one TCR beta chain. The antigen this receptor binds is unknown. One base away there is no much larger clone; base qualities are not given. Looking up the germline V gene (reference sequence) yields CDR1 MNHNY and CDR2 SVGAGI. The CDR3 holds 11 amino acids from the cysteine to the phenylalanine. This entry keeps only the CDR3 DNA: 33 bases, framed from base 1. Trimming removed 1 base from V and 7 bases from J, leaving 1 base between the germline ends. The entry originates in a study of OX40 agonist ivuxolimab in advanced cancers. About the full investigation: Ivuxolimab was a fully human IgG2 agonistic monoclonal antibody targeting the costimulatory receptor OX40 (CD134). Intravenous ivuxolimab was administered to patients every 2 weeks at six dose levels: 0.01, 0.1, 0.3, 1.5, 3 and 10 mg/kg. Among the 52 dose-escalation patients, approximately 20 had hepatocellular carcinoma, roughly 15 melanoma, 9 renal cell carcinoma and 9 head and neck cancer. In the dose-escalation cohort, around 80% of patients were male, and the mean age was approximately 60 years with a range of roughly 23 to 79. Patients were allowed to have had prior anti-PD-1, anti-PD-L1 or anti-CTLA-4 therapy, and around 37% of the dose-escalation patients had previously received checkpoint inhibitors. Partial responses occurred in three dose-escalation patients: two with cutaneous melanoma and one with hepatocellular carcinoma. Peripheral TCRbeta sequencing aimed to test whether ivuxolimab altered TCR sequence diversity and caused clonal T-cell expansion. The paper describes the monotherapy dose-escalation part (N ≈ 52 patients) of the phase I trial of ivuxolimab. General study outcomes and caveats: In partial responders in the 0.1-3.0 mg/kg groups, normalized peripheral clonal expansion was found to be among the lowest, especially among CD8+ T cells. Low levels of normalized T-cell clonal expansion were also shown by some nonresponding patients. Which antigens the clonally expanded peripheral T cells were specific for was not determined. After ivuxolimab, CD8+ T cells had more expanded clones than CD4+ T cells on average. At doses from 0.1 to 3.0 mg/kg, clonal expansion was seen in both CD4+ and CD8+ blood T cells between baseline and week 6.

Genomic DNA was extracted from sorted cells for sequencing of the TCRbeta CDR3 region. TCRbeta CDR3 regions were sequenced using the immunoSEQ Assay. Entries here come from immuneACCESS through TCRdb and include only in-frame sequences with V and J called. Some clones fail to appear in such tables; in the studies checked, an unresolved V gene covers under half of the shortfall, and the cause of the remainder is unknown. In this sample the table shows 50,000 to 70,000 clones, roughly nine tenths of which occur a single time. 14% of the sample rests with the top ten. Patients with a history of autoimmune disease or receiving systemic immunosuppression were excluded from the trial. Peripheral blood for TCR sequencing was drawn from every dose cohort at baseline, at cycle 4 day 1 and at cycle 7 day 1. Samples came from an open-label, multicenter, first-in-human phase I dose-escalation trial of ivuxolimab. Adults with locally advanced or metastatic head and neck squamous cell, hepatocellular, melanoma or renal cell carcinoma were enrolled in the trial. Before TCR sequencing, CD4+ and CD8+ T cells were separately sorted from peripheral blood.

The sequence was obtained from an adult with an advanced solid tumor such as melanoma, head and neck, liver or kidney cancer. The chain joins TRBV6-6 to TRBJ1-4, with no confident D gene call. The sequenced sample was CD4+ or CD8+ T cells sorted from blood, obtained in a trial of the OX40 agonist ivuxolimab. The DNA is TGTGCCAGCAGTTACTTTGAAAAACTGTTTTTT. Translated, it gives CASSYFEKLFF.